This is a list of T cell receptor beta chains from one sample in a study of blood T cells in healthy people across ages. MiXCR, applied by TCRdb to the 5' RACE reads, yields one record per CDR3 protein. This repertoire shows around 620,000 distinct CDR3 sequences, 27% found once; its top ten account for around a sixth. Sequences were obtained from blood. Receptors originate from a woman aged 70-85 years in good health. Each CDR3 is given with its conserved first and last residue. Fields, in order: V gene, J gene, clone size, D gene, CDR3 DNA, CDR3 protein. A D gene is named only where the DNA matches it firmly. For some rows the clone size is stated as once, few or many, or as a class when expanded; others skip it.

TRBV7-2	TRBJ2-5	many	-	TGTGCCAGCAGATCCCCCGGGGAGACCCAGTACTTC	CASRSPGETQYF
TRBV29-1	TRBJ2-5	many	TRBD2	TGCAGCGTTGAAGGCACTAGCGGGGGCCAAGAGACCCAGTACTTC	CSVEGTSGGQETQYF
TRBV3-1	TRBJ2-2	-	-	TGTGCCAGCAGCCAAGATCTGAACTCACGCACCGGGGAGCTGTTTTTT	CASSQDLNSRTGELFF
TRBV7-2	TRBJ2-5	-	-	TGTGCCAGCAGCTTAGATGGAGATAGGGGGGAGACCCAGTACTTC	CASSLDGDRGETQYF
TRBV4-3	TRBJ2-6	once	-	TGCGCCAGCAGCCATTCAGAGGCATCCCGAAGGCCTGGGGCCAACGTCCTGACTTTC	CASSHSEASRRPGANVLTF
TRBV9	TRBJ1-2	few	-	TGTGCCAGCAGCGTAGACAGTAACTATGGCTACACCTTC	CASSVDSNYGYTF
TRBV19	TRBJ1-4	-	-	TGTGCCAGTAAAAATGCCGCAACTAATGAAAAACTGTTTTTT	CASKNAATNEKLFF
TRBV7-2	TRBJ2-5	-	TRBD2	TGTGCCAGCAGCTTAGTGGCTAGCGGTACGCGGGAGACCCAGTACTTC	CASSLVASGTRETQYF
TRBV7-8	TRBJ2-1	few	-	TGTGCCAGCAGCTCGTACCTTGAGGGTAGCCGGCATGAGCAGTTCTTC	CASSSYLEGSRHEQFF
TRBV29-1	TRBJ1-2	once	-	TGCAGCGTTTCCCCAAGTACTAACTATGGCTACACCTTC	CSVSPSTNYGYTF
TRBV12-3/TRBV12-4	TRBJ2-5	few	-	TGTGCCAGCAGTTTATGGACAGCCCAAGAGACCCAGTACTTC	CASSLWTAQETQYF
TRBV5-6	TRBJ2-5	-	-	TGTGCCAGCAGCCCGACTGCTGCCCGGGAGACCCAGTACTTC	CASSPTAARETQYF
TRBV27	TRBJ2-5	few	-	TGTGCCAGCAGGGTCAGGCTGCAAGAGACCCAGTACTTC	CASRVRLQETQYF
TRBV20-1	TRBJ2-1	-	TRBD2	TGCAGTGCTCAACTAGCGGCCTCCTACAATGAGCAGTTCTTC	CSAQLAASYNEQFF
TRBV11-2	TRBJ1-2	-	TRBD1	TGTGCCAGCAGATCGGGACAGGGCAACTATGGCTACACCTTC	CASRSGQGNYGYTF
TRBV9	TRBJ2-5	few	-	TGTGCCAGCATGGATGATGGTGAGACCCAGTACTTC	CASMDDGETQYF
TRBV7-2	TRBJ2-5	-	-	TGTGCCAGCAGCTCGGGCCTAAAAGAGACCCAGTACTTC	CASSSGLKETQYF
TRBV9	TRBJ1-6	-	-	TGTGCCAGCAGCGCCTGGGGGGGTGTTAATTCACCCCTCCACTTT	CASSAWGGVNSPLHF
TRBV12-5	TRBJ2-5	few	TRBD2	TGTGCTAGTGCCCCTGGGGTAGCGGGGGGAAAAGAGACCCAGTACTTC	CASAPGVAGGKETQYF
TRBV27	TRBJ1-1	-	-	TGTGCCAGCAGTTTTTGGCAGAACACTGAAGCTTTCTTT	CASSFWQNTEAFF
TRBV3-1	TRBJ1-2	few	-	TGTGCCAGCAGCCGCGGACAGCCCACTAACTATGGCTACACCTTC	CASSRGQPTNYGYTF
TRBV4-2	TRBJ2-5	-	-	TGTGCCAGCAGCGCGAATCCAGGGGGGCAAGAGACCCAGTACTTC	CASSANPGGQETQYF
TRBV27	TRBJ1-1	-	-	TGTGCCAGCAGTGGAATAAGAGGTGAAGCTTTCTTT	CASSGIRGEAFF
TRBV9	TRBJ1-5	few	TRBD1	TGTGCCAGCAGTGAAACCGACAGGGGAGGTCAGCCCCAGCATTTT	CASSETDRGGQPQHF
TRBV4-1	TRBJ2-1	few	-	TGCGCCAGCAGCGTCTCGGAGTCCGGGTACAATGAGCAGTTCTTC	CASSVSESGYNEQFF
TRBV4-1	TRBJ2-1	few	-	TGCGCCAGCGGCCACGGACAGATAAGATACAATGAGCAGTTCTTC	CASGHGQIRYNEQFF
TRBV15	TRBJ2-7	-	-	TGTGCCACCAGCAGGTTTACTTTGGACGAGCAGTACTTC	CATSRFTLDEQYF
TRBV20-1	TRBJ2-5	-	-	TGCAGTGCTAATAGTATGGACAGCCCCCGTCAAGAGACCCAGTACTTC	CSANSMDSPRQETQYF
TRBV4-1	TRBJ2-7	-	-	TGCGCCAGCAGCCAAGATCCCGCAGGGTACGCCTACGAGCAGTACTTC	CASSQDPAGYAYEQYF